The T cell receptor (beta chain) under discussion was sequenced for a study of cytomegalovirus exposure and HLA in healthy donors. Whole-study context: Genotyping of 430 or so donors showed that 80% to 85% belonged to the Caucasian-associated ancestry cluster. Broader study findings: With later analysis, a missense DCLRE1C variant became linked to TCR beta V- and J-gene trimming.

A remark on this clone: Its antigen remains unidentified.

13 Jbeta primers and 60 Vbeta primers were used for the PCR. Here immunoSEQ multiplex PCR was the method, and the copy in TCRdb shows in-frame clones only, minus some. The table includes over 70,000 clones, about 66% detected once. This TCR was recovered from a woman in her forties or fifties in good health and CMV-seropositive. The sequenced sample was PBMCs.

In nucleotides, the CDR3 is TGTGCCATCAGCCCGCAGGGCCTGAATTCACCCCTCCACTTT. Protein: CAISPQGLNSPLHF. J is TRBJ1-6 and V is TRBV10-3; a weak D match, TRBD1 (5 bases). The CDR3 spans 14 residues. Trimming took 6 bases from V and 7 from J, leaving 13 bases between them. CDR1 and CDR2 (germline): ENHRY, SYGVKD.